This TCR beta chain was captured in a study of T cell repertoires in cytomegalovirus infection. Study findings and constraints: In two of eight donors, the top clonotype was HLA-C-restricted CMV-specific.

The V gene's germline CDR1 is SGHVS and CDR2 FNYEAQ. The CDR3 spans 15 residues. V was cut by 1 base and J by 8 bases, with 15 bases left in between. This clonotype was observed at least ten times. No antigen is known for it. In TCRdb, the reads were re-called with MiXCR into one record per CDR3 protein. The sample includes under 300,000 distinct CDR3 sequences, more than 15% seen only once; the top ten take about half. The receptor was derived from a human donor in good health (CMV status not recorded). Some clones in this sample may be carry-over from other donors' samples. This chain joins TRBV7-6 and TRBJ2-4; D not resolved. The sample taken for sequencing was CD8+ T cells from PBMCs. This CDR3 reads CASSLGYGPGDIQYF. The CDR3 DNA is TGTGCCAGCAGCTTAGGTTACGGCCCAGGAGACATTCAGTACTTC.